The 12 T cell receptor beta chains presented below share a single source sample, sequenced in a study of vaccination and CD4 T cells after COVID-19. Regarding treatment: roughly ten-day PBMC culture with coronavirus spike peptide pools or control peptides (ViraFEST assay). The Oncomine TCR Beta short-read assay was applied to DNA of cultured CD4+ T cells. TCRdb re-analysed the PCR reads in MiXCR, keeping a single row per CDR3 protein. The repertoire has some 16,000 distinct CDR3 sequences, approximately 58% of them found once; the top ten carry around 15%. Their specific antigens are unknown. Sequencing was carried out using CD4+ T cells from blood, cultured in vitro. These receptor sequences come from a human donor who had recovered from COVID-19.

The rearrangement joins TRBV19 to TRBJ2-1; D is unresolved. This CDR3 is built from 14 residues. V was pared by 3 bases and J by 3 bases, with 9 bases between. CDR1 and CDR2 from the germline V gene are LNHDA and SQIVND (reference sequence). CDR3 sequence (DNA): TGTGCCAGTAGTATTTACTCATACTACAATGAGCAGTTCTTC. Encoded protein: CASSIYSYYNEQFF.

The chain carries TRBV7-2 and TRBJ1-1; D is unclear. Trimming stripped 4 bases from V and 1 base from J, with 4 bases between. The CDR3 is made up of 12 amino acids. From germline, CDR1 is SGHTA and CDR2 FQGNSA. This CDR3 reads CASSSQNTEAFF. CDR3 bases: TGTGCCAGCAGCTCGCAGAACACTGAAGCTTTCTTT.

This clonotype turned up a few times. The chain links TRBV2 to TRBJ2-2, with 12 positions matching TRBD2. The CDR3 is made up of 17 amino acids. Trimming at V came to 3 bases and at J to 4 bases, leaving 6 bases not matched to a gene. Germline-derived CDR1 and CDR2 are SNHLY and FYNNEI. CDR3 DNA: TGTGCCAGCAGTGAGACACTAGCGGGGGGTGGCACCGGGGAGCTGTTTTTT. Protein product: CASSETLAGGGTGELFF.

This clonotype was seen a handful of times. The chain carries TRBV20-1 and TRBJ2-1, with TRBD2 matching over 9 bases. CDR1 and CDR2 (germline): DFQATT, SNEGSKA (reference sequence). With 6 bases clipped from V and 2 bases from J, the junction kept 17 bases outside the gene matches. CDR3 length equals 18 residues. The CDR3 DNA reads TGCAGTGCCTCCACCCCATGGGGGGCGGGGGGGACCTACAATGAGCAGTTCTTC. Its translation: CSASTPWGAGGTYNEQFF.

The chain links TRBV7-9 to TRBJ2-3; D is uncertain. The V end was cut by 2 bases, the J end by 0 bases, with 15 bases between. The CDR3 length is 17 residues. Germline assignment: CDR1 SEHNR and CDR2 FQNEAQ (reference sequence). This chain's CDR3 is CASSLRRSPTSTDTQYF. CDR3 coding DNA: TGTGCCAGCAGCTTACGGCGCAGCCCAACGAGCACAGATACGCAGTATTTT.

CDR3 protein: CASSLVYSGGRDTQYF. The CDR3, as DNA: TGTGCCAGCAGCTTAGTTTACAGCGGTGGGCGGGATACGCAGTATTTT. This rearrangement joins TRBV7-2 to TRBJ2-3; tentative D call: TRBD2 (5 bases). The CDR3 has 16 residues. Germline assignment: CDR1 SGHTA and CDR2 FQGNSA. The V end lost 1 base, the J end lost 6 bases, and 17 bases lay between the germline ends.

This chain joins TRBV6-1 and TRBJ1-6, with TRBD1 matching over 10 bases. Trimming removed 5 bases from V and 14 bases from J; junction bases left unmatched: 9. Germline loops: CDR1 MNHNS, CDR2 SASEGT. The CDR3 spans 14 residues. CDR3 region: CASSRQGAQESLHF. The CDR3 bases are TGTGCCAGCAGTAGACAGGGGGCGCAGGAGTCCCTCCACTTT.

This clonotype appeared a few times. The gene calls are TRBV20-1 and TRBJ2-3, with a weak D call TRBD1 (5 bases). The CDR3 runs 13 residues. V was pared by 3 bases and J by 1 base, with 8 bases between. The V gene's germline CDR1 is DFQATT and CDR2 SNEGSKA (reference sequence). The CDR3 nucleotides read TGCAGTGCTAGTACAGGAGGCACAGATACGCAGTATTTT. Amino acids: CSASTGGTDTQYF.

The V and J genes are TRBV15 and TRBJ2-3, with 14 bases fitting TRBD2. With 7 bases clipped from V and 1 base from J, the junction kept 4 bases outside the gene matches. Germline V gives CDR1 LNHNV, CDR2 YYDKDF (reference sequence). The length of the CDR3 is 16 residues. Here the CDR3 DNA reads TGTGCCACCAAGTCGGGACTAGCGGGAGGCACAGATACGCAGTATTTT. Translation: CATKSGLAGGTDTQYF.

The V call is TRBV7-2, the J call TRBJ2-3, with D perhaps TRBD2 (5 bases). V lost 6 bases and J lost 1, with 14 bases in between. The CDR3 totals 15 residues. Looked up from germline, CDR1 is SGHTA and CDR2 is FQGNSA. The CDR3 loop reads CASRRAQRGTDTQYF. As DNA, the CDR3 is TGTGCCAGCAGGAGGGCCCAACGAGGCACAGATACGCAGTATTTT.

The chain combines TRBV24-1 with TRBJ2-3, with D maybe TRBD2 (6 bases). The V end was cut by 2 bases, the J end by 3 bases, with 17 bases between. There are 17 residues in the CDR3. Germline CDR1 and CDR2: KGHDR and SFDVKD. The CDR3 reads CATSDSTSLGVTDTQYF. The CDR3 DNA follows: TGTGCCACCAGTGATTCAACTAGCTTGGGTGTGACAGATACGCAGTATTTT.

Points on this clonotype: Mismatch with germline at one junction end may stem from a read error. The chain employs TRBV19 and TRBJ1-5; perhaps TRBD1 as D (6 bases). Germline V gene data show CDR1 as LNHDA and CDR2 as SQIVND (reference sequence). The CDR3 is 18 amino acids. The CDR3 DNA follows: TGTGCCAGCAGTAAGAGAGGTTCGGGGGCTCCTAGCAATCAGCCCCAGCATTTT. Translated, it gives CASSKRGSGAPSNQPQHF. Complete variable domain (other parts from reference TRBV19 and TRBJ1-5): DGGITQSPKYLFRKEGQNVTLSCEQNLNHDAMYWYRQDPGQGLRLIYYSQIVNDFQKGDIAEGYSVSREKKESFPLTVTSAQKNPTAFYLCASSKRGSGAPSNQPQHFGDGTRLSIL.